Described below is a single TCR beta chain sequence and its context. Its matching antigen is unknown. This entry is derived from a study of a mutant IDH1 vaccine in newly diagnosed glioma. Overall study: Patients were given eight vaccinations, scheduled in weeks 1, 3, 5, 7, 11, 15, 19 and 23. Following radiotherapy alone, or alongside temozolomide cycles, vaccination was started after an interval of 4-6 weeks.

As to time point: week 5, during vaccination. Each dose delivered 300 ug of mutant IDH1 20-mer peptide subcutaneously with imiquimod. Astrocytomas that were new, WHO grade 3 or 4, IDH1-mutant and ATRX-lost were present in the donors. J lost 2 bases, V lost 4 bases, and 7 bases had no gene match. The CDR3 loop spans 18 amino acids. CDR1 SGDLS and CDR2 YYNGEE come from the germline V gene. Generated by immunoSEQ multiplex PCR, the TCRdb table keeps only in-frame clones and is missing some. The sample includes 50,000 to 60,000 clones, over 75% of them seen just once. This specimen was PBMCs, taken from a glioma patient whose treatment included an IDH1 peptide vaccine. The chain links TRBV9 to TRBJ2-2; 14 bases are a match to TRBD2. This clonotype was obtained from a man between 45 and 60 years old with glioma. CDR3 protein: CASSPRTSGGFNTGELFF. As DNA, the CDR3 is TGTGCCAGCAGCCCTCGGACTAGCGGGGGGTTTAACACCGGGGAGCTGTTTTTT. The variable domain in full, completed from reference TRBV9 and TRBJ2-2, reads DSGVTQTPKHLITATGQRVTLRCSPRSGDLSVYWYQQSLDQGLQFLIQYYNGEERAKGNILERFSAQQFPDLHSELNLSSLELGDSALYFCASSPRTSGGFNTGELFFGEGSRLTVL.